This T cell receptor (beta chain) was sequenced in a study of T cells in Graves' hyperthyroidism and ophthalmopathy. About the research overall: Initial diagnosis, before any treatment, was when peripheral blood was collected. Points from the study as a whole: Model output signaled ophthalmopathy a median around 5.9 months ahead of onset.

Germline CDR1 WNHNN, CDR2 SYGVQD (reference sequence). There are 16 residues in the CDR3. V dropped 5 bases and J dropped 5 bases, with 22 bases sitting between them. The TCR beta CDR3 regions underwent amplification using RNA transcripts as the source. A first-round RT-PCR of the TCR CDR3 used the HTBI primer set. A single record per CDR3 protein comes from TCRdb applying MiXCR to the multiplex PCR reads. Of around 610,000 distinct CDR3 sequences in the sample, over 12% were seen once. This clonotype has just one count. No antigen is known for it. The source material was blood. The TCR originated in a woman aged 35 to 49 with Graves' ophthalmopathy. The rearrangement joins TRBV10-1 to TRBJ2-7; D possibly matches TRBD1 or TRBD2 (6 bases each). CDR3 region: CASSSGDLEGMDEQYF. DNA for the CDR3: TGCGCCAGCAGTTCAGGGGACCTGGAGGGGATGGACGAGCAGTACTTC.